A single sample is the source of the 24 T cell receptor beta chains below, sequenced in a study of T cells in Graves' hyperthyroidism and ophthalmopathy. Authors of the study amplified TCR beta CDR3 regions from RNA transcripts. The study used the HTBI primer set for a first-round RT-PCR of the TCR CDR3. TCRdb reanalysed the multiplex PCR reads using MiXCR and keeps one entry per CDR3 protein. The repertoire holds more than 450,000 distinct CDR3 sequences, with roughly 15% as singletons. Material for sequencing was blood. The receptor set was obtained from a woman aged 40 to 50 with Graves' hyperthyroidism.

This clonotype occurred a few times. The rearrangement uses TRBV3-1 and TRBJ2-3; the D gene could be TRBD1 or TRBD2 (6 bases each). Germline V gene lookup returns CDR1 LGHDT and CDR2 YNNKEL (reference sequence). The CDR3 loop spans 17 amino acids. The V and J ends lost 2 bases and 5 bases respectively, with 20 bases between them. Here the CDR3 reads CASSQFHGTQGGDTQYF. CDR3 nucleotides: TGTGCCAGCAGCCAATTCCATGGGACTCAAGGGGGAGATACGCAGTATTTT.

Ten or more counts support this clonotype. V and J are TRBV12-3 or TRBV12-4 and TRBJ2-7; no definite D call. V lost 4 bases to trimming and J lost 3 bases, with 13 bases between them. The CDR3 contains 14 residues. The CDR3 bases are TGTGCCAGCAGTTCCGCCCGGACGGGCTACGAGCAGTACTTC. This translates into CASSSARTGYEQYF.

V and J are TRBV20-1 and TRBJ1-2; 9 positions agree with TRBD1. The J segment lost 5 bases and the V segment lost 5 bases, leaving 6 bases of the junction unmatched. This CDR3 region has 13 residues. Germline lookup yields CDR1 DFQATT and CDR2 SNEGSKA (reference sequence). CDR3 nucleotide sequence: TGCAGTGCTCAGGACAGGGGATTTTATGGCTACACCTTC. This gives the protein CSAQDRGFYGYTF.

The chain recombines TRBV4-1 with TRBJ1-2; D not resolved. There are 13 residues in the CDR3. Looked up from germline, CDR1 is MGHRA and CDR2 is YSYEKL. Trimming took off 0 bases at V and 7 bases at J, with 9 bases between the two ends. The CDR3 reads CASSQDDLGGYTF. The CDR3 nucleotides read TGCGCCAGCAGCCAAGACGACTTGGGTGGCTACACCTTC.

The V and J genes are TRBV11-2 and TRBJ2-7, with 9 bases fitting TRBD2. Germline V lookup: CDR1 SGHAT, CDR2 FQNNGV. The CDR3 spans 15 residues. V dropped 5 bases and J dropped 3; count of bases not matched to a gene: 8. The CDR3 loop is CASSHTGTSFYEQYF. CDR3 sequence (DNA): TGTGCCAGCAGCCATACCGGGACTAGCTTCTACGAGCAGTACTTC.

This clonotype showed up many times. The chain uses TRBV2 and TRBJ2-7; D gene unclear. The CDR3 contains 12 residues. V was cut by 7 bases and J by 2 bases, with 9 bases left in between. The V gene's germline CDR1 is SNHLY and CDR2 FYNNEI. CDR3 sequence reads: CASKVETYEQYF. The CDR3 region has the DNA TGTGCCAGCAAGGTCGAGACCTACGAGCAGTACTTC.

This clonotype was counted ten times or more. This chain links TRBV28 with TRBJ2-7, with TRBD1 matching 9 bases. Germline lookup yields CDR1 MDHEN and CDR2 SYDVKM. Germline trimming cut 6 bases from V and 5 bases from J; bases unmatched to any gene: 11. This CDR3 region has 15 residues. The CDR3 reads CASSIPGQGVDEQYF. Here the CDR3 DNA reads TGTGCCAGCAGCATTCCGGGACAGGGCGTCGACGAGCAGTACTTC.

This clonotype was found a few times. The chain employs TRBV19 and TRBJ2-1, with TRBD2 matching over 11 bases. This CDR3 spans 17 amino acids. Germline lookup yields CDR1 LNHDA and CDR2 SQIVND (reference sequence). After removal of 2 bases from V and 6 bases from J, the junction contained 9 bases not matched to a gene. CDR3 in amino acids: CASSITSGSWVSNEQFF. CDR3 nucleotides: TGTGCCAGTAGTATAACTAGCGGGAGCTGGGTGAGCAATGAGCAGTTCTTC. Complete variable domain (other parts from reference TRBV19 and TRBJ2-1): DGGITQSPKYLFRKEGQNVTLSCEQNLNHDAMYWYRQDPGQGLRLIYYSQIVNDFQKGDIAEGYSVSREKKESFPLTVTSAQKNPTAFYLCASSITSGSWVSNEQFFGPGTRLTVL.

This clonotype was counted at least ten times. The CDR3 DNA sequence: TGTGCCAGCAGTAACCATTGGACAGACACCTACGAGCAGTACTTC. The encoded protein is CASSNHWTDTYEQYF. The rearrangement joins TRBV28 to TRBJ2-7; perhaps TRBD1 as D (6 bases). The V end lost 5 bases, the J end lost 2 bases, and 16 bases lay between the germline ends. Germline V gene lookup returns CDR1 MDHEN and CDR2 SYDVKM. CDR3 length: 15 residues.

In its sample, this clonotype was seen many times. The rearrangement uses TRBV5-5 and TRBJ2-7; perhaps TRBD1 as D (6 bases). This CDR3 is 15 amino acids long. The V and J ends lost 6 bases and 5 bases respectively, with 21 bases between them. Germline V gives CDR1 SGHKS, CDR2 YYEKEE (reference sequence). The CDR3 DNA sequence: TGTGCCAGCATCCCTAGGGGGACCCCCAGGAACGAGCAGTACTTC. This sequence encodes CASIPRGTPRNEQYF.

This clonotype has more than one count but fewer than ten. A much larger clone lies one base from this, so it may be a read error. This CDR3 is CAWSGGRTEAFF. In DNA form, the CDR3 reads TGTGCCTGGAGTGGGGGGCGGACTGAAGCTTTCTTT. The chain is built from TRBV30 and TRBJ1-1, with D perhaps TRBD1 (6 bases). The CDR3 spans 12 residues. V was pared by 1 base and J by 5 bases, with 8 bases between. Germline lookup yields CDR1 GTSNPN and CDR2 SVGIG (reference sequence). Based on the CDR3 plus reference TRBV30 and TRBJ1-1, the full variable domain is SQTIHQWPATLVQPVGSPLSLECTVEGTSNPNLYWYRQAAGRGLQLLFYSVGIGQISSEVPQNLSASRPQDRQFILSSKKLLLSDSGFYLCAWSGGRTEAFFGQGTRLTVV.

This clonotype was observed a handful of times. This chain joins TRBV12-3 or TRBV12-4 and TRBJ2-1; TRBD1 matches 9 bases. V shed 0 bases and J 6 bases; nucleotides not matched to a gene: 6. This CDR3 has 16 residues. CDR3 region: CASSLAPGQGFNEQFF. The CDR3, as DNA: TGTGCCAGCAGTTTAGCGCCGGGACAGGGATTCAATGAGCAGTTCTTC.

This clonotype showed up many times. The gene calls are TRBV11-3 and TRBJ1-1; 8 bases align to TRBD1. The CDR3 runs 14 residues. Germline V CDR1 and CDR2: SGHNT, YENEEA. V lost 0 bases, J lost 4 bases, and 1 base stayed unmatched. CDR3 loop: CASSLEQGGTEAFF. The DNA for the CDR3 is TGTGCCAGCAGCTTAGAACAGGGGGGCACTGAAGCTTTCTTT.

This clonotype was counted many times. The rearrangement uses TRBV30 and TRBJ1-2; D is perhaps TRBD1 (5 bases). This CDR3 has 12 amino acids. Germline V gene sequence: CDR1 GTSNPN, CDR2 SVGIG (reference sequence). Trimming took off 0 bases at V and 8 bases at J, with 10 bases between the two ends. The CDR3 is CAWSVQGEGYTF. The CDR3 bases are TGTGCCTGGAGTGTACAAGGGGAGGGCTACACCTTC. Together with reference TRBV30 and TRBJ1-2, the CDR3 gives the full variable domain: SQTIHQWPATLVQPVGSPLSLECTVEGTSNPNLYWYRQAAGRGLQLLFYSVGIGQISSEVPQNLSASRPQDRQFILSSKKLLLSDSGFYLCAWSVQGEGYTFGSGTRLTVV.

The chain combines TRBV2 with TRBJ1-2, with D uncertain. The length of the CDR3 is 13 residues. Trimming pared 0 bases from V and 8 bases from J, leaving 10 bases between. Germline V gene data show CDR1 as SNHLY and CDR2 as FYNNEI. In nucleotides, the CDR3 is TGTGCCAGCAGTGAAGCGCGAGGGATCGGCTACACCTTC. It specifies CASSEARGIGYTF. The whole variable domain, filled in from reference TRBV2 and TRBJ1-2, reads EPEVTQTPSHQVTQMGQEVILRCVPISNHLYFYWYRQILGQKVEFLVSFYNNEISEKSEIFDDQFSVERPDGSNFTLKIRSTKLEDSAMYFCASSEARGIGYTFGSGTRLTVV.

The table lists this clonotype with many counts. The V gene is TRBV12-3 or TRBV12-4, the J gene TRBJ2-5, with 9 bases matching TRBD2. CDR3 length: 16 residues. V was clipped by 4 bases and J by 2 bases; unmatched bases: 8. The CDR3 region is CASSSALAGDQETQYF. CDR3 in DNA: TGTGCCAGCAGTTCCGCCTTAGCGGGAGATCAAGAGACCCAGTACTTC.

The chain uses TRBV9 and TRBJ1-3; D call uncertain. Germline lookup yields CDR1 SGDLS and CDR2 YYNGEE. Trimming cost V 7 bases and J 0 bases, with 11 bases left between them. The CDR3 covers 14 residues. The CDR3 reads CASGATNSGNTIYF. In DNA form, the CDR3 reads TGTGCCAGCGGAGCCACCAACTCTGGAAACACCATATATTTT.

This clonotype was picked up many times. V gene TRBV12-3 or TRBV12-4 combines with J gene TRBJ1-5; possibly TRBD1 for D (5 bases). V lost 6 bases to trimming and J lost 0 bases, with 12 bases between them. The CDR3 loop spans 15 amino acids. DNA for the CDR3: TGTGCCAGCAGCCTCAGGGTTTCTAGCAATCAGCCCCAGCATTTT. Its protein is CASSLRVSSNQPQHF.

V gene TRBV4-2 combines with J gene TRBJ2-1; D not certain. Germline V gives CDR1 LGHNA, CDR2 YNFKEQ. The length of the CDR3 is 15 residues. V dropped 0 bases and J dropped 3 bases, with 9 bases sitting between them. CDR3 sequence reads: CASSQDPVSYNEQFF. The CDR3 DNA sequence: TGTGCCAGCAGCCAAGACCCGGTGAGCTACAATGAGCAGTTCTTC.

This clonotype has only one observation. V and J are TRBV7-6 and TRBJ2-1; TRBD2 matches at 15 bases. The DNA end is more similar to TRBJ2-7, so the J call may be wrong. CDR3 length equals 15 residues. Germline values: CDR1 SGHVS, CDR2 FNYEAQ. DNA for the CDR3: TGTGCCAGCAGCTCGGGACTAGCGGGAGGCAATGAGCAGTACTTC. Residues: CASSSGLAGGNEQYF.

In its sample, this clonotype was seen many times. The gene calls are TRBV5-1 and TRBJ2-4; tentative D call: TRBD1 (6 bases). Germline loops: CDR1 SGHRS, CDR2 YFSETQ. V was shortened by 3 bases and J by 3 bases, with 13 bases between the two germline ends. CDR3 size: 15 residues. As DNA, the CDR3 is TGCGCCAGCAGCTGGAAGGGGGAGAGCAAAAACATTCAGTACTTC. Its protein is CASSWKGESKNIQYF. The entire variable domain, with the rest obtained from reference TRBV5-1 and TRBJ2-4, is as follows: KAGVTQTPRYLIKTRGQQVTLSCSPISGHRSVSWYQQTPGQGLQFLFEYFSETQRNKGNFPGRFSGRQFSNSRSEMNVSTLELGDSALYLCASSWKGESKNIQYFGAGTRLSVL.

This clonotype showed up many times. The genes are TRBV7-3 and TRBJ2-1; D is perhaps TRBD2 (7 bases). Trimming cost V 5 bases and J 9 bases, with 14 bases left between them. The CDR3 has 13 amino acids. Germline assignment: CDR1 SGHTA and CDR2 FQGTGA. The CDR3 DNA sequence: TGTGCCAGCAGCCAGGGCGGGGGCGGTGAGCAGTTCTTC. Translating gives CASSQGGGGEQFF.

This clonotype has at least ten counts. The chain joins TRBV6-1 to TRBJ2-3; no reliable D call. Germline CDR1 MNHNS, CDR2 SASEGT. The CDR3 is made up of 12 amino acids. V was clipped by 5 bases and J by 3 bases, with 6 bases between them. CDR3 coding DNA: TGTGCCAGCAGTTACGAAACAGATACGCAGTATTTT. Translated, it gives CASSYETDTQYF.

This clonotype was counted ten times or more. The V and J genes are TRBV28 and TRBJ2-2; 10 bases match TRBD2. V shed 2 bases and J 6 bases; nucleotides not matched to a gene: 9. The CDR3 consists of 17 residues. Looked up from germline, CDR1 is MDHEN and CDR2 is SYDVKM. The CDR3 here is CASSLISLAGVAGELFF. The CDR3 DNA sequence: TGTGCCAGCAGTTTAATTTCTCTAGCGGGAGTCGCCGGGGAGCTGTTTTTT.